This T cell receptor (beta chain) was profiled in a study of T cell responses to AZD1222 COVID-19 vaccine. As for this clone: Antigen unknown.

V was clipped by 6 bases and J by 0 bases, with 11 bases between them. Germline-derived CDR1 and CDR2 are SGHRS and YFSETQ. This CDR3 comprises 14 residues. Here immunoSEQ multiplex PCR was the method, and the copy in TCRdb shows in-frame clones only, minus some. The sample holds tens of thousands of clones; approximately 83% are singletons and the top ten take more than 12%. General study points: Sampled repertoires all dated from after the peak T cell response. The study identified only five to seven AZD1222 recipients as seropositive at baseline.

This clonotype was sampled from an adult in good health. The V call is TRBV5-1, the J call TRBJ2-3; D unclear. The sample in question was peripheral blood, obtained on day 0 of AZD1222 vaccination. Written as DNA, the CDR3 is TGCGCCAGCAAGGCGACGTACAGCACAGATACGCAGTATTTT. Encoded protein: CASKATYSTDTQYF. Full variable domain (remainder filled in from reference TRBV5-1 and TRBJ2-3): KAGVTQTPRYLIKTRGQQVTLSCSPISGHRSVSWYQQTPGQGLQFLFEYFSETQRNKGNFPGRFSGRQFSNSRSEMNVSTLELGDSALYLCASKATYSTDTQYFGPGTRLTVL.